This T cell receptor (beta chain) was sequenced for a study of cytomegalovirus exposure and HLA in healthy donors. Whole-study results and caveats: By a later analysis, the bulk of CMV-associated TCR beta chains appeared HLA-restricted.

Donors showed nominal health when sampled, although they likely had unrecorded immune exposures. From germline, CDR1 is SGHAT and CDR2 FQNNGV. The ends were cut back, 0 bases at V and 0 bases at J, with 9 bases in the middle. This CDR3 has 16 residues. On this clone: Its matching antigen is unknown.

The PCR made use of 60 Vbeta and 13 Jbeta primers. This table comes from immunoSEQ multiplex PCR, and its TCRdb copy is limited to in-frame clones, with some not included. The data show 110,000 to 150,000 clones, around 79% seen once. The sequence came from a woman between 45 and 60 years old in good health and CMV-seropositive. The chain recombines TRBV11-2 with TRBJ1-3, with D uncertain. Sequenced sample: PBMCs. CDR3 nucleotides: TGTGCCAGCAGCTTAGAAGACACCTACTCTGGAAACACCATATATTTT. It translates to CASSLEDTYSGNTIYF.